These 17 T cell receptor beta chains originate from one sample sequenced in a study of post-analysis software for immune sequencing data (dated by TCRdb to between 2015 and 2016). Receptor amplification or capture employed PCR. Reads for this sample came from an Illumina HiSeq 2500. To reduce PCR and sequencing biases, unique molecular identifiers were incorporated into the TCR beta cDNA libraries. The public reads were reanalyzed by TCRdb: fastp trimming at Q25, MiXCR alignment, in-frame beta chains only. For every CDR3 protein sequence, its rows merge into one entry that carries the most common genes and DNA. Across this sample there are fewer than 850,000 distinct CDR3 sequences, with around 45% seen only once. The ten top clones hold approximately 5% of the sample. These receptors' targets are unknown. What the work shows at the level of the full study, not this receptor alone: Significantly higher frequencies in patients than in controls were found for roughly 5 TRBV segments, including TRBV5-6, TRBV5-1 and TRBV20-1.

The sample consisted of blood. The receptors shown here come from a girl aged 10-17 years with multiple sclerosis.

This clonotype has a handful of counts. At one end the junction does not follow the germline gene, possibly because of a read error. The chain is built from TRBV4-2 and TRBJ2-1; TRBD2 aligns across 12 bases. The CDR3 length is 18 residues. CDR1 and CDR2 from the germline V gene are LGHNA and YNFKEQ. Here the CDR3 reads CAGSQDDPRLAGEYEQFF. The DNA for the CDR3 is TGTGCCGGCAGCCAAGATGACCCCCGACTAGCGGGAGAGTATGAGCAGTTCTTC.

This chain uses TRBV20-1 with TRBJ2-1, with 14 bases aligning to TRBD2. The CDR3 extends over 18 amino acids. J gave up 8 bases and V 5 bases, and 17 bases lay outside the gene matches. Looked up from germline, CDR1 is DFQATT and CDR2 is SNEGSKA (reference sequence). DNA of the CDR3: TGCAGTGCTGACACCGGGACTAGCGGGAGAGCTCCCGGCGATGAGCAGTTCTTC. Translation gives CSADTGTSGRAPGDEQFF.

The V gene is TRBV4-3, the J gene TRBJ1-1; no definite D call. This CDR3 contains 13 residues. Germline V gene data show CDR1 as LGHNA and CDR2 as YSLEER. V lost 1 base and J lost 6, with 9 bases in between. CDR3 in DNA: TGCGCCAGCAGCCAAGCATCCTGGGCTGAAGCTTTCTTT. It specifies CASSQASWAEAFF.

The J gene is TRBJ2-5, the V gene TRBV29-1, with TRBD2 matching over 8 bases. The DNA matches TRBJ2-7 better at its end, which makes the J call doubtful. From germline, CDR1 is SQVTM and CDR2 ANQGSEA. The CDR3 length is 16 residues. The CDR3 coding sequence is TGCAGCGTTGGACTAGCGAGCTCGGAGACCCTCTACGAGCAGTACTTC. Protein product: CSVGLASSETLYEQYF.

This clonotype was found a few times. The gene calls are TRBV29-1 and TRBJ2-4; TRBD2 might be the D (5 bases). Looked up from germline, CDR1 is SQVTM and CDR2 is ANQGSEA. The CDR3 sequence is 11 residues long. V was trimmed by 3 bases and J by 13 bases, leaving 13 bases between them. The chain's CDR3 is CSVDRDGEQYF. The DNA for the CDR3 is TGCAGCGTTGATCGCGATGGGGAGCAGTACTTC.

The chain combines TRBV7-9 with TRBJ2-1, with unresolved D. The V end was cut by 1 base, the J end by 8 bases, with 6 bases between. This CDR3 has 12 residues. Per the germline V gene, CDR1 is SEHNR and CDR2 is FQNEAQ (reference sequence). The CDR3 protein is CASSLEFDEQFF. The CDR3 nucleotides are TGTGCCAGCAGCTTAGAATTCGATGAGCAGTTCTTC.

The chain has TRBV2 and TRBJ2-1; D is perhaps TRBD2 (7 bases). This CDR3 region has 15 residues. Germline loops: CDR1 SNHLY, CDR2 FYNNEI. V shed 3 bases and J shed 6 bases, with 15 bases lying between them. The CDR3 DNA reads TGTGCCAGCAGTGAGGACGGCGCGGGGGCCAATGAGCAGTTCTTC. It codes for CASSEDGAGANEQFF.

About this clonotype: An end of the junction differs from the germline gene, which may be a read error. The rearrangement links TRBV4-2 to TRBJ2-1, with D tentatively TRBD2 (5 bases). The CDR3 runs 16 residues. Per germline, CDR1 LGHNA and CDR2 YNFKEQ. In DNA, the CDR3 is TGTGCCAGCAGCCAAGACCCGGGGTCCTCCTGCAATGAGCAGTTCTTC. Translating it yields CASSQDPGSSCNEQFF.

The chain has TRBV6-1 and TRBJ1-1, with D uncertain. Germline CDR1 and CDR2: MNHNS and SASEGT. With 6 bases removed from V and 1 base from J, the gap between germline ends came to 21 bases. The CDR3 has 17 residues. DNA for the CDR3: TGTGCCAGCAGCGACCCTGAAGAGATGGAATCGAACACTGAAGCTTTCTTT. As protein: CASSDPEEMESNTEAFF.

This chain links TRBV13 with TRBJ2-7; TRBD2 aligns across 7 bases. The length of the CDR3 is 16 residues. J lost 4 bases, V lost 5 bases, and 14 bases had no gene match. Germline values: CDR1 PRHDT, CDR2 FYEKMQ (reference sequence). The CDR3 region has the DNA TGTGCCAGCAGCAAGTGGGCGGGAGTGGCGGCTTACGAGCAGTACTTC. Protein sequence: CASSKWAGVAAYEQYF.

V and J are TRBV15 and TRBJ2-1, with 14 nucleotides matching TRBD2. Germline-derived CDR1 and CDR2 are LNHNV and YYDKDF (reference sequence). V lost 4 bases, J lost 8 bases, and 4 bases stayed unmatched. This CDR3 has 15 residues. CDR3 amino acids: CATSTGTSGSHEQFF. CDR3 DNA sequence: TGTGCCACCAGCACCGGGACTAGCGGGAGCCATGAGCAGTTCTTC.

This chain connects TRBV2 to TRBJ2-7; D may be TRBD2 (6 bases). The germline gives CDR1 SNHLY, CDR2 FYNNEI. The CDR3 length is 16 residues. V was trimmed by 6 bases and J by 3 bases, leaving 21 bases between them. This CDR3 reads CASSPTGPRGNYEQYF. CDR3 coding DNA: TGTGCCAGCAGCCCCACCGGGCCCCGCGGGAACTACGAGCAGTACTTC.

This clonotype was counted a few times. The rearrangement joins TRBV7-8 to TRBJ2-1; tentative D call: TRBD2 (5 bases). The CDR3 is 15 amino acids. Trimming pared 3 bases from V and 2 bases from J, leaving 11 bases between. The germline CDR1 and CDR2 sequences are SGHVS and FQNEAQ. Here the CDR3 reads CASSFFLATYNEQFF. CDR3 DNA: TGTGCCAGCAGCTTTTTCTTAGCGACCTACAATGAGCAGTTCTTC.

The chain carries TRBV7-9 and TRBJ1-4, with 9 bases identical to TRBD1. Germline lookup yields CDR1 SEHNR and CDR2 FQNEAQ (reference sequence). This CDR3 region has 14 residues. J gave up 5 bases and V 6 bases, and 4 bases lay outside the gene matches. In nucleotides, the CDR3 is TGTGCCAGCAGAGTAGGACAGGGGAATGAAAAACTGTTTTTT. This gives the protein CASRVGQGNEKLFF.

This clonotype was detected once. Since no conserved phenylalanine or tryptophan closes the CDR3, a read error is the likely cause. V gene TRBV29-1 combines with J gene TRBJ2-1, with D possibly TRBD1 on 5 matching bases. Germline CDR1 reads SQVTM; CDR2 reads ANQGSEA. The V and J ends lost 1 base and 1 base respectively, with 8 bases between them. There are 14 residues in the CDR3. The CDR3 here is CSVEGDRSYNEQFV. The CDR3 DNA reads as TGCAGCGTTGAAGGTGACAGATCCTACAATGAGCAGTTCGTC.

This sequence joins TRBV4-3 and TRBJ1-6, with D perhaps TRBD1 (5 bases). CDR1 is LGHNA and CDR2 is YSLEER in the germline V gene. The germline V and J ends were trimmed by 1 base and 5 bases, with 18 bases remaining between them. CDR3 size: 18 residues. The CDR3 region has the DNA TGCGCCAGCAGCCAAGTTCAGGGAAGGGCACTAAATAATTCACCCCTCCACTTT. Translated, it gives CASSQVQGRALNNSPLHF.

The V gene is TRBV5-1, the J gene TRBJ2-3; D may be TRBD1 or TRBD2 (5 bases each). V lost 3 bases to trimming and J lost 2 bases, with 13 bases between them. Germline V lookup: CDR1 SGHRS, CDR2 YFSETQ. The CDR3 extends over 15 amino acids. CDR3 sequence: CASSSRDPATDTQYF. CDR3 in DNA: TGCGCCAGCAGCTCCCGGGACCCGGCCACAGATACGCAGTATTTT.